This T cell receptor (beta chain) came from a study of blood T cells in healthy people across ages. Whole-study findings and limits: Strongly correlated with naive T cell percentage was TCR beta diversity.

Concerning this clonotype: Its antigen is unknown.

The sample providers were healthy Caucasian people from Russia, aged about 6 to 90. No fewer than 5.5 micrograms of total RNA were isolated from every sample. Primers used in a second PCR of roughly 6 to 12 cycles were a sample-barcoded 5' primer and a J-beta primer mix. One entry per CDR3 protein results from TCRdb running MiXCR on the 5' RACE reads. The repertoire has about 750,000 distinct CDR3 sequences, about 55% of them found once; the top ten carry about two fifths. The TCR comes from a man of 80 years or more in good health. The sample was blood.

CDR3 sequence (DNA): TGTGCCAGCAGTTCCTACTTGGGAAGGGAGGTCGAGCAGTACTTC. Its translation is CASSSYLGREVEQYF. This rearrangement joins TRBV6-5 to TRBJ2-7; TRBD2 is a possible D gene (6 bases). Trimming took 4 bases from V and 6 from J, leaving 19 bases between them. This CDR3 contains 15 residues. Germline CDR1 is MNHEY and CDR2 is SVGAGI.